This paragraph reports one TCR beta chain. The antigen remains undetermined. A much larger clone lies one base from this, so it may be a read error. The data stem from a study of identical twins. General study results and limits: Less excess twin sharing appeared in beta out-of-frame sequences.

Healthy Caucasians, and only they, were the donors. The CDR3 covers 17 residues. Germline V lookup: CDR1 SGHRS, CDR2 YFSETQ. TCRdb analysed the 5' RACE reads with MiXCR anew, one entry per CDR3 protein. Among 1.5 million to 2 million distinct CDR3 sequences, less than 35% were seen once, and the ten largest hold 0.25% to 0.3%. The specimen sequenced was cord blood. This rearrangement joins TRBV5-1 to TRBJ1-2; possibly TRBD1 for D (5 bases). This receptor was identified in a newborn girl in good health. In nucleotides, the CDR3 is TGCGCCAGCGGCTTTGGATCCGGGACCCAGGCCCACTATGGCTACACCTTC. This gives the protein CASGFGSGTQAHYGYTF.